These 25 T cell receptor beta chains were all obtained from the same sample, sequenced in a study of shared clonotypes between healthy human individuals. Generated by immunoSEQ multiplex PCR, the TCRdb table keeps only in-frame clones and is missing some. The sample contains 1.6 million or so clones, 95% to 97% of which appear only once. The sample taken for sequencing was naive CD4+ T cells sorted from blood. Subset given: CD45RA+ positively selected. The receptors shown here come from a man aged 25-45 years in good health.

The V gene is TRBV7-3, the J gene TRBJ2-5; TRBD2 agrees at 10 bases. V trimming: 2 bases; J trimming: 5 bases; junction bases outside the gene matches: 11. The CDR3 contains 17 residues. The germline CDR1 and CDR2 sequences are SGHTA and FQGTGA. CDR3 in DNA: TGTGCCAGCAGCTTACGGCCCGGACTAGCGGAGGGGGAGACCCAGTACTTC. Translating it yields CASSLRPGLAEGETQYF.

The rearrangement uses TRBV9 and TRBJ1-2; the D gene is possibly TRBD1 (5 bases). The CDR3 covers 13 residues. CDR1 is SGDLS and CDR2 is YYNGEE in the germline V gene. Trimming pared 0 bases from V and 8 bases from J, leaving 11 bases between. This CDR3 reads CASSVDQGRGYTF. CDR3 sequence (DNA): TGTGCCAGCAGCGTAGATCAGGGTAGGGGCTACACCTTC.

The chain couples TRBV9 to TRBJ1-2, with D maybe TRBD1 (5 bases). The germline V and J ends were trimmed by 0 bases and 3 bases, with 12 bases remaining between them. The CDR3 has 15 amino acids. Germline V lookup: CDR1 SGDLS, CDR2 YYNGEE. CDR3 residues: CASSVGAGMDYGYTF. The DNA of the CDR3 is TGTGCCAGCAGCGTAGGTGCAGGGATGGACTATGGCTACACCTTC.

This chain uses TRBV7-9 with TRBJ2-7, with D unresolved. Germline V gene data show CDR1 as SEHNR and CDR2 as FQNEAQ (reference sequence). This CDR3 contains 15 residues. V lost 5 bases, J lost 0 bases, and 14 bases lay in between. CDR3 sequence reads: CASSDWASLSYEQYF. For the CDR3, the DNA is TGTGCCAGCAGCGACTGGGCCTCCCTCTCCTACGAGCAGTACTTC.

CDR3 amino acids: CASSKSLGTYNEQFF. The DNA of the CDR3 is TGTGCCAGCAGTAAGTCCCTGGGGACCTACAATGAGCAGTTCTTC. The rearrangement uses TRBV6-1 and TRBJ2-1; no clear D. The germline V gene encodes CDR1 MNHNS and CDR2 SASEGT. V was cut by 5 bases and J by 2 bases, with 13 bases left in between. The CDR3 runs to 15 residues.

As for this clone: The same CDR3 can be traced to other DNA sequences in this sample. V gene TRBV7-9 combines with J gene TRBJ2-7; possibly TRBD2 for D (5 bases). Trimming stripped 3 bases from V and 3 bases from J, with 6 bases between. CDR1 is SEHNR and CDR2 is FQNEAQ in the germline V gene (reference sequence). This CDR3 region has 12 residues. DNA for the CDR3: TGTGCCAGCAGCTTGGGAGACTACGAGCAGTACTTC. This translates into CASSLGDYEQYF.

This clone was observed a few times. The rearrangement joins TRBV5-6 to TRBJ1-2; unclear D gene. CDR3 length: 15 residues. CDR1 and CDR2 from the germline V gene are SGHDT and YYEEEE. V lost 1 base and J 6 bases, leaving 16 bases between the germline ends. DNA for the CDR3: TGTGCCAGCAGCTTGCCCTTTACAGATACCAATGGCTACACCTTC. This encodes CASSLPFTDTNGYTF.

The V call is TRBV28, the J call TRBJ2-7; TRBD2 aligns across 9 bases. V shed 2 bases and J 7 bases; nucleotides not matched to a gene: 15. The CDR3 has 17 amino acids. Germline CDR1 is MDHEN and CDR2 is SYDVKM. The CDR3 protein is CASSLVAGAMRVREQYF. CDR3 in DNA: TGTGCCAGCAGTTTAGTAGCGGGGGCCATGAGGGTGCGGGAGCAGTACTTC.

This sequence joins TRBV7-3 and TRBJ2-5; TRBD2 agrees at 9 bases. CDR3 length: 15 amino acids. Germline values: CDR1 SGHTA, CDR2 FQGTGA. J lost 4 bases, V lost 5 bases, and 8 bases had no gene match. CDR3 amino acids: CASSAGLALRETQYF. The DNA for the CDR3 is TGTGCCAGCAGCGCGGGACTAGCACTGAGAGAGACCCAGTACTTC.

CDR3 protein: CASSSRDRGRHQPQHF. The CDR3 region has the DNA TGTGCCAGTAGTTCCCGGGACAGGGGGCGTCATCAGCCCCAGCATTTT. The genes are TRBV19 and TRBJ1-5, with TRBD1 identical over 12 bases. CDR3 length: 16 amino acids. Germline CDR1 reads LNHDA; CDR2 reads SQIVND (reference sequence). Trimming took 5 bases from V and 5 from J; bases not matched to a gene: 7.

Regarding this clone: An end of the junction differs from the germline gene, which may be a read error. CDR3 DNA sequence: TGCGCCAGCAGCTTGGCCGTGGGGGAGGGCACTGATACGCAGTATTTT. Its translation: CASSLAVGEGTDTQYF. The chain has TRBV5-1 and TRBJ2-3; 7 positions match TRBD2. The CDR3 is 16 residues long. Per the germline V gene, CDR1 is SGHRS and CDR2 is YFSETQ.

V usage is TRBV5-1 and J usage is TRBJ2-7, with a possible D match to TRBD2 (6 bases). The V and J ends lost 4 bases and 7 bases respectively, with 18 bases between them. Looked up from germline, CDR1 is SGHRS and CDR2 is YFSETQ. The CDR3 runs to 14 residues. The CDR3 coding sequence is TGCGCCAGCAGCCCCACCGGGACTCGGGGGGAGCAGTACTTC. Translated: CASSPTGTRGEQYF.

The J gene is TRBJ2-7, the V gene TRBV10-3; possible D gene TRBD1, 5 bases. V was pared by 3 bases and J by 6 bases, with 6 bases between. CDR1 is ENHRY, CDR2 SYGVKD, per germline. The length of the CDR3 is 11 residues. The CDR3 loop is CAISETGEQYF. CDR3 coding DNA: TGTGCCATCAGTGAAACAGGCGAGCAGTACTTC.

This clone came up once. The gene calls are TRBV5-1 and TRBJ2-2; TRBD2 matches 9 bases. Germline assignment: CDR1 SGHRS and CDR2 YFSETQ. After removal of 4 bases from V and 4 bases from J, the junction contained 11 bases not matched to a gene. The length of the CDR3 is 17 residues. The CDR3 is CASSPVAGVSSTGELFF. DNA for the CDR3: TGCGCCAGCAGCCCCGTAGCGGGAGTATCAAGCACCGGGGAGCTGTTTTTT. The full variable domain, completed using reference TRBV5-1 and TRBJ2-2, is KAGVTQTPRYLIKTRGQQVTLSCSPISGHRSVSWYQQTPGQGLQFLFEYFSETQRNKGNFPGRFSGRQFSNSRSEMNVSTLELGDSALYLCASSPVAGVSSTGELFFGEGSRLTVL.

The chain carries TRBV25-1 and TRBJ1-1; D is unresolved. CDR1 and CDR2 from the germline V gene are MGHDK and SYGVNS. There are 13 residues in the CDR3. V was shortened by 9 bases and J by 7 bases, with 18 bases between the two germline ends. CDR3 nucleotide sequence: TGTGCCAGTACTAGGGCTCAGCGGAATGAAGCTTTCTTT. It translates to CASTRAQRNEAFF.

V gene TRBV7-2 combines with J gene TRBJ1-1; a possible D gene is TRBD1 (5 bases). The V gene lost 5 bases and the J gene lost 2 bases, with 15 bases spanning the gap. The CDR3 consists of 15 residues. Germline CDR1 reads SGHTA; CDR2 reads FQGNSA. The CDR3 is CASSPYQGRNTEAFF. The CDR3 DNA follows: TGTGCCAGCAGCCCTTATCAGGGAAGAAACACTGAAGCTTTCTTT. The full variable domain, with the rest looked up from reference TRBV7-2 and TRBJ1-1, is GAGVSQSPSNKVTEKGKDVELRCDPISGHTALYWYRQSLGQGLEFLIYFQGNSAPDKSGLPSDRFSAERTGGSVSTLTIQRTQQEDSAVYLCASSPYQGRNTEAFFGQGTRLTVV.

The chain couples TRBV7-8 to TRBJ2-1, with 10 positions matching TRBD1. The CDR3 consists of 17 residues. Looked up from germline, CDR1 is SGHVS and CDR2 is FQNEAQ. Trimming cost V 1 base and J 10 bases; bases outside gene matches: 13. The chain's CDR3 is CASSLVGVGTGAREQFF. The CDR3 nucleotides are TGTGCCAGCAGCTTAGTAGGGGTAGGGACAGGGGCCAGAGAGCAGTTCTTC.

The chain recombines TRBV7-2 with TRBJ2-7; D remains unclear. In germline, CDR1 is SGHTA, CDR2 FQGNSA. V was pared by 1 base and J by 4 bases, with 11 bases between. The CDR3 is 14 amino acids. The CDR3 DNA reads TGTGCCAGCAGCTTAGGCCCGGGTGGTTACGAGCAGTACTTC. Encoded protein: CASSLGPGGYEQYF.

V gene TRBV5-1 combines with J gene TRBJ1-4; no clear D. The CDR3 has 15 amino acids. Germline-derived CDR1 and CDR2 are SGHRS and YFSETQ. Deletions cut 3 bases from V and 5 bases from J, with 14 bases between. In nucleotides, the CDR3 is TGCGCCAGCAGCTACGATCAAGAAAAAAATGAAAAACTGTTTTTT. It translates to CASSYDQEKNEKLFF. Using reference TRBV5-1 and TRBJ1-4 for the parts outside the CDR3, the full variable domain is KAGVTQTPRYLIKTRGQQVTLSCSPISGHRSVSWYQQTPGQGLQFLFEYFSETQRNKGNFPGRFSGRQFSNSRSEMNVSTLELGDSALYLCASSYDQEKNEKLFFGSGTQLSVL.

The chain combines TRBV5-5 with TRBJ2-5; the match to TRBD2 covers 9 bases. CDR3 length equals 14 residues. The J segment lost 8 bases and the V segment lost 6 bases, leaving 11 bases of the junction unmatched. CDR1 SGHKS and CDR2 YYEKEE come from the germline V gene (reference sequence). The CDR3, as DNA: TGTGCCAGCACCCAACTAGCGGGTTTGTTAACCCAGTACTTC. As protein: CASTQLAGLLTQYF.

The DNA for the CDR3 is TGTGCCAGCAGTTTCCCAGGGTTCGGCTCCTACAATGAGCAGTTCTTC. Translation gives CASSFPGFGSYNEQFF. The chain links TRBV6-5 to TRBJ2-1, with a weak D call TRBD1 (5 bases). Per germline, CDR1 MNHEY and CDR2 SVGAGI. The CDR3 has 16 amino acids. V was clipped by 4 bases and J by 0 bases, with 13 bases between them.

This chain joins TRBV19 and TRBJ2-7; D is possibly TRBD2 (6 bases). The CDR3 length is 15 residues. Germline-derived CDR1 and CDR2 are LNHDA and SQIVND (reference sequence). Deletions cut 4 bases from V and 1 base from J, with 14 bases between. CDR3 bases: TGTGCCAGTAGTACCACGCGGGGCGGTTCCTACGAGCAGTACTTC. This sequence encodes CASSTTRGGSYEQYF.

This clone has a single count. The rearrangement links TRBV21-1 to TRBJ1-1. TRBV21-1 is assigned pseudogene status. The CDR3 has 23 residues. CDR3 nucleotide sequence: TGTGCCAGCAGCAAATCAGTTTTTGCAGAAACCGAAAGTTACACTGAAGTCCCTGCTCTGGCTTTCTTT. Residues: CASSKSVFAETESYTEVPALAFF.

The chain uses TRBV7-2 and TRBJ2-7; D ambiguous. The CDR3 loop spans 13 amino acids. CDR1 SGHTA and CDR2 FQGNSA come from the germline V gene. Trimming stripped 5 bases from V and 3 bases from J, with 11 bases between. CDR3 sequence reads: CASSTSPVYEQYF. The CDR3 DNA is TGTGCCAGCAGCACCTCACCAGTCTACGAGCAGTACTTC.

The CDR3 DNA reads as TGTGCCAGCAGTAAGGGCCACGATCAGCCCCAGCATTTT. Translation gives CASSKGHDQPQHF. The V call is TRBV7-2, the J call TRBJ1-5; D is unclear. Trimming left V 6 bases short and J 5 bases short, with 11 bases between. The CDR3 consists of 13 residues. The germline CDR1 and CDR2 sequences are SGHTA and FQGNSA.